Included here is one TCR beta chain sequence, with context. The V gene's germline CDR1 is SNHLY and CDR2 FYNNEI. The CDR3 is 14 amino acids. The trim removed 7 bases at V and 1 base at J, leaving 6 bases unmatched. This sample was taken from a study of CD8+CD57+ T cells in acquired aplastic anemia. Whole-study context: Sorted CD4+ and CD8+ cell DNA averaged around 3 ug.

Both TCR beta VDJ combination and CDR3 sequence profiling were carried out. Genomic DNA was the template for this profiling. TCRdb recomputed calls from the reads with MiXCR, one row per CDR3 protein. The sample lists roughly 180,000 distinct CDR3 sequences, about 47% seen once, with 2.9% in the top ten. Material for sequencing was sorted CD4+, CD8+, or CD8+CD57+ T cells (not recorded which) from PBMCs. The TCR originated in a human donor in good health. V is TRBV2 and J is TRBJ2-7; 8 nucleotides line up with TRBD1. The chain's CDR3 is CASTDRGLSYEQYF. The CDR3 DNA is TGTGCCAGCACTGACAGGGGCCTATCCTACGAGCAGTACTTC.